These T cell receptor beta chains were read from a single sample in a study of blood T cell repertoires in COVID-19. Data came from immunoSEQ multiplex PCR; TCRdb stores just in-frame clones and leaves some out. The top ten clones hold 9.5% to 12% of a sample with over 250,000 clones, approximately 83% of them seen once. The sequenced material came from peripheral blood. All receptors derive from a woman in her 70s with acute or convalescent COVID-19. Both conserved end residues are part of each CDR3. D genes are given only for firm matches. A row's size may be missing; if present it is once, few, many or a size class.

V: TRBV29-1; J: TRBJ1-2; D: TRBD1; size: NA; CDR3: CSVQLGQNYGYTF; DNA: TGCAGCGTTCAATTGGGACAGAACTATGGCTACACCTTC
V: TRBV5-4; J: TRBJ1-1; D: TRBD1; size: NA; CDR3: CASSLQGRSTEAFF; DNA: TGTGCCAGCAGCTTACAGGGGAGGAGCACTGAAGCTTTCTTT
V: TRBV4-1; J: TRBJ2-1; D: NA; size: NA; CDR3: CASSRDLSSYNEQFF; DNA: TGCGCCAGCAGCCGGGACTTGAGCTCCTACAATGAGCAGTTCTTC
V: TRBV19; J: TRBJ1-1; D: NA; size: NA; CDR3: CASRTGHLKTEAFF; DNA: TGTGCCAGTAGGACGGGACACCTAAAAACTGAAGCTTTCTTT
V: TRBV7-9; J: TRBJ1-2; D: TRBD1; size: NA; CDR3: CASSLARGNGYTF; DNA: TGTGCCAGCAGCTTAGCCAGGGGGAACGGCTACACCTTC
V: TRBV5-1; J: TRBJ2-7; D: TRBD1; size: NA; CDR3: CASSMLPTGGTTYEQYF; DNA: TGCGCCAGCAGCATGCTCCCAACAGGGGGCACTACCTACGAGCAGTACTTC
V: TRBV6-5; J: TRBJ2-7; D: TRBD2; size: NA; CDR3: CASRTLAGEQYF; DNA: TGTGCCAGCAGGACGTTAGCGGGGGAGCAGTACTTC
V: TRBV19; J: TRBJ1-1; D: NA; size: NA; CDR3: CASRRYPRQALNTEAFF; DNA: TGTGCCAGTAGGCGATATCCCAGACAGGCGCTGAACACTGAAGCTTTCTTT
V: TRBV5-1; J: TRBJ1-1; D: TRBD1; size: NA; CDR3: CASSFGPATRDRGGTEAFF; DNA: TGCGCCAGCAGCTTTGGTCCCGCGACCCGGGACAGGGGAGGCACTGAAGCTTTCTTT
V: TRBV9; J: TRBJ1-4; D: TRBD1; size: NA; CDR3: CASSVGDRVLEKLFF; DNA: TGTGCCAGCAGCGTAGGGGACAGGGTTCTTGAAAAACTGTTTTTT
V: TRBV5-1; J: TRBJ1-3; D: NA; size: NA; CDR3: CASSLGGSSGNTIYF; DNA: TGCGCCAGCAGCTTGGGCGGCAGCTCTGGAAACACCATATATTTT
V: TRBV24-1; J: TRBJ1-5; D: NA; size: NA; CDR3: CATSESGNKQPQHF; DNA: TGTGCCACCAGTGAATCAGGGAATAAGCAGCCCCAGCATTTT
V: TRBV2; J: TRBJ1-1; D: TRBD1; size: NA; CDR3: CASREQGYEAFF; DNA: TGTGCCAGCAGGGAACAGGGGTATGAAGCTTTCTTT
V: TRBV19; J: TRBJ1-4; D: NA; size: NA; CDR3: CASSYGLNEKLFF; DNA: TGTGCCAGTAGTTATGGACTTAATGAAAAACTGTTTTTT
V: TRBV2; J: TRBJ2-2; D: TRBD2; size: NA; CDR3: CASSGLAGTGELFF; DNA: TGTGCCAGCAGTGGGTTAGCGGGCACCGGGGAGCTGTTTTTT
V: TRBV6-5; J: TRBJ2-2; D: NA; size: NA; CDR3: CASSWEYMNGELFF; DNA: TGTGCCAGCAGCTGGGAGTATATGAACGGGGAGCTGTTTTTT
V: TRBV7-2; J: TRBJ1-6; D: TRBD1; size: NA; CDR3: CASSLSRGIDSPLHF; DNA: TGTGCCAGCAGCTTAAGCAGGGGGATTGATTCACCCCTCCACTTT
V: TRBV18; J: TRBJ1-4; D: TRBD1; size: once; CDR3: CASSPGTGHEKLFF; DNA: TGTGCCAGCTCACCCGGGACAGGGCATGAAAAACTGTTTTTT
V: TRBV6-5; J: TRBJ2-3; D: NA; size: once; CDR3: CASRDQGVGTDTQYF; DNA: TGTGCCAGCAGAGATCAGGGTGTCGGCACAGATACGCAGTATTTT
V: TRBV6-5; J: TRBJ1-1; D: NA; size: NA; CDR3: CASSPGGLGNTEAFF; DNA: TGTGCCAGCAGCCCGGGGGGCCTGGGGAACACTGAAGCTTTCTTT
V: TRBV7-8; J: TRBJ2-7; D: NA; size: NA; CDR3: CASSLGYRYEQYF; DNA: TGTGCCAGCAGCTTAGGGTACAGGTACGAGCAGTACTTC
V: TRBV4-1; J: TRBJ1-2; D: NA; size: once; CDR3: CASSLIRTETNRGYTF; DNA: TGCGCCAGCAGCCTAATAAGGACAGAAACGAACCGGGGCTACACCTTC
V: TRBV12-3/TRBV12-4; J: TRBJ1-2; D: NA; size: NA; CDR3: CASRVRANYGYTF; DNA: TGTGCCAGCAGAGTCAGGGCTAACTATGGCTACACCTTC
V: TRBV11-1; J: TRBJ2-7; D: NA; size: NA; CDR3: CASSLGSGQSYEQYF; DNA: TGTGCCAGCAGCTTAGGCTCGGGACAATCCTACGAGCAGTACTTC
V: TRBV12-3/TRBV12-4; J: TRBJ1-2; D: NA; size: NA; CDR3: CASMEGGDGYTF; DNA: TGTGCCAGCATGGAAGGGGGAGATGGCTACACCTTC
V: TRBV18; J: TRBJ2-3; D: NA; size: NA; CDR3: CASSARRSDTDTQYF; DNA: TGTGCCAGCTCCGCCCGCAGGTCTGACACAGATACGCAGTATTTT
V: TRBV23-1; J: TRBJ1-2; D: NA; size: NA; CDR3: CASRAPCGAPYGYTF; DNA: TGCGCCAGCAGGGCCCCTTGTGGGGCCCCCTATGGCTACACCTTC
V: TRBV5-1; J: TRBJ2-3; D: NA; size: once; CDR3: CASSLRPKTGGNTDTQYF; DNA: TGCGCCAGCAGCTTGAGGCCCAAGACAGGCGGAAACACAGATACGCAGTATTTT
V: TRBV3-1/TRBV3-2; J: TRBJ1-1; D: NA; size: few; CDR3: CASSPDRWTEAFF; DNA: TGTGCCAGCAGCCCCGACAGGTGGACTGAAGCTTTCTTT
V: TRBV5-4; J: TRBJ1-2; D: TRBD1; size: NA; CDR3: CASSWPGQGAGGEGYTF; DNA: TGTGCCAGCAGCTGGCCGGGACAGGGGGCAGGAGGGGAAGGCTACACCTTC
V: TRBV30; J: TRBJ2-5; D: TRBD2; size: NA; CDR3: CAWRVGFGGETQYF; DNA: TGTGCCTGGAGAGTGGGGTTCGGGGGGGAGACCCAGTACTTC
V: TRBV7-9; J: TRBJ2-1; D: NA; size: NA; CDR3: CASSLLALGSYNEQFF; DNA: TGTGCCAGCAGCTTACTTGCCCTCGGCTCCTACAATGAGCAGTTCTTC
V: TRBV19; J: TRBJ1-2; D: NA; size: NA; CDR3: CASSIRQPSHGYTF; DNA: TGTGCCAGTAGTATAAGACAGCCTTCCCATGGCTACACCTTC
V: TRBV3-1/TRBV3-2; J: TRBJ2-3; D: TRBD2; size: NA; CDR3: CASSQVRLAGRGADTQYF; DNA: TGTGCCAGCAGCCAAGTTCGGCTAGCGGGGCGGGGAGCAGATACGCAGTATTTT
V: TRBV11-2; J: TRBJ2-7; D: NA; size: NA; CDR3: CASSLEHDRTYEQYF; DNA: TGTGCCAGCAGCTTAGAGCACGACAGGACGTACGAGCAGTACTTC
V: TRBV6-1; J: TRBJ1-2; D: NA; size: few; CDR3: CASSVPGTFRQANYGYTF; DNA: TGTGCCAGCAGTGTTCCGGGAACATTTCGACAAGCTAACTATGGCTACACCTTC
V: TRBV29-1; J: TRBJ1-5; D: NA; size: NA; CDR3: CSASLGADQPQHF; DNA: TGCAGCGCTTCCCTGGGGGCGGATCAGCCCCAGCATTTT
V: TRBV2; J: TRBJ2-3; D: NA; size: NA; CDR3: CASSDNTDTQYF; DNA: TGTGCCAGCAGTGACAACACAGATACGCAGTATTTT
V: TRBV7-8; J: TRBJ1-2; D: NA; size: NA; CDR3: CASSLGSGAGTF; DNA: TGTGCCAGCAGCTTAGGGTCAGGAGCAGGGACCTTC
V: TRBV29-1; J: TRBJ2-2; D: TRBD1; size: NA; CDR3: CSVASSGTGGLGTGELFF; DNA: TGCAGCGTGGCGAGCTCGGGGACAGGGGGCCTGGGCACCGGGGAGCTGTTTTTT
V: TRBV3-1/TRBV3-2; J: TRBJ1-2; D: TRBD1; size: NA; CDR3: CASSQPQGGGYTF; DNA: TGTGCCAGCAGCCAACCACAGGGGGGTGGCTACACCTTC
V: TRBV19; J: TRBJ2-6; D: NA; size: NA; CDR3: CASSIEGRGPTSGANVLTF; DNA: TGTGCCAGTAGTATAGAGGGGCGGGGACCCACCTCTGGGGCCAACGTCCTGACTTTC
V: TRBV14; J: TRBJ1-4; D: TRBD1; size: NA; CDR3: CASSRRLRTGGYEKLFF; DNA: TGTGCCAGCAGCCGCCGACTTAGGACAGGGGGCTATGAAAAACTGTTTTTT
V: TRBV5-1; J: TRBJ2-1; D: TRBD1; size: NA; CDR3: CASSSRQGSSYNEQFF; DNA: TGCGCCAGCAGCTCGCGACAGGGGAGCTCCTACAATGAGCAGTTCTTC
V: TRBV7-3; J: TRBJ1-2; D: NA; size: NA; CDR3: CASSPTAGAFYGYTF; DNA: TGTGCCAGCAGCCCGACCGCAGGGGCATTCTATGGCTACACCTTC
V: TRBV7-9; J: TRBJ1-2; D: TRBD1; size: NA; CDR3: CASSPGTGSDTF; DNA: TGTGCCAGCAGCCCAGGGACAGGGAGCGACACCTTC
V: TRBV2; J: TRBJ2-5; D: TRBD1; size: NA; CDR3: CASSLQGELTQYF; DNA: TGTGCCAGCAGTCTACAGGGGGAGCTAACCCAGTACTTC
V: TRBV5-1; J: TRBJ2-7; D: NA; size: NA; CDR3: CASSLGGSFYEQYF; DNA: TGCGCCAGCAGCTTGGGCGGGTCCTTCTACGAGCAGTACTTC
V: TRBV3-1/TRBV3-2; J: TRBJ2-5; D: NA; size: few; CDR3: CASSQRLVWEETQYF; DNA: TGTGCCAGCAGCCAAAGACTAGTATGGGAAGAGACCCAGTACTTC
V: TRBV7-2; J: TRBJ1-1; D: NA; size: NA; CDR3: CASSLDGGGREAFF; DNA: TGTGCCAGCAGCTTAGATGGGGGGGGCAGAGAAGCTTTCTTT
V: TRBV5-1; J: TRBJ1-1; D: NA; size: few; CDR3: CASIGQGMNTEAFF; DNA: TGCGCCAGCATCGGGCAGGGTATGAACACTGAAGCTTTCTTT
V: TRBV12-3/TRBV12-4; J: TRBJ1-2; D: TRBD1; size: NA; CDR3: CASSPRTGTSRTF; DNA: TGTGCCAGCAGTCCCAGGACAGGGACAAGTCGTACCTTC
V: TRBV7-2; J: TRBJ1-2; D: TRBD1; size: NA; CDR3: CASSSDRGNRYTF; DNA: TGTGCCAGCAGCTCCGACAGGGGGAATCGCTACACCTTC
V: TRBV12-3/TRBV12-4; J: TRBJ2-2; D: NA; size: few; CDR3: CATANTGELFF; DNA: TGTGCCACAGCGAACACCGGGGAGCTGTTTTTT
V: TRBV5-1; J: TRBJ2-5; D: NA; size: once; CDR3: CASSLVSGTGTQYF; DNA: TGCGCCAGCAGCTTGGTTTCAGGGACTGGGACCCAGTACTTC
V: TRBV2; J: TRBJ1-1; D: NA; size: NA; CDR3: CASSEQVWTEAFF; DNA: TGTGCCAGCAGTGAGCAGGTGTGGACTGAAGCTTTCTTT
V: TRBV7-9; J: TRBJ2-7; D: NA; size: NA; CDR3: CASSLLNQGTEQYF; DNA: TGTGCCAGCAGCTTATTAAACCAGGGTACCGAGCAGTACTTC